This T cell receptor beta chain was identified during a study of cytomegalovirus exposure and HLA in healthy donors. Whole-study results and caveats: Reportedly, TCR beta sequences accurately predicted HLA-A and HLA-B alleles in most subjects.

A word on this clone: Its matching antigen is unknown.

Germline V gives CDR1 SGDLS, CDR2 YYNGEE. The CDR3 consists of 15 residues. Trimming pared 3 bases from V and 4 bases from J, leaving 16 bases between. PCR primers comprised 60 Vbeta and 13 Jbeta primers. Profiled with immunoSEQ multiplex PCR; TCRdb holds only in-frame clones, not every one. The repertoire has about 180,000 clones, 55% to 75% of them found once; the top ten carry about 2.5%. The sample taken for sequencing was PBMCs. The chain combines TRBV9 with TRBJ1-1; a possible D gene is TRBD1 (5 bases). The TCR comes from a human donor in good health. CDR3 region: CASSDHVGGGTEAFF. In nucleotides, the CDR3 is TGTGCCAGCAGCGACCATGTCGGGGGAGGCACTGAAGCTTTCTTT.